This paragraph reports one TCR beta chain. V lost 4 bases to trimming and J lost 8 bases, with 14 bases between them. CDR1 is DFQATT, CDR2 SNEGSKA, per germline (reference sequence). The CDR3 contains 12 residues. Template-switching 5'RACE yielded the TCR cDNA; a universal primer site and UMIs were added in the process. MiXCR, run by TCRdb on the 5' RACE reads, gives a single entry per CDR3 protein. This table has fewer than 350,000 distinct CDR3 sequences, about 9.5% appearing once. The data are from a study of T cells after yellow fever vaccination. Overall study context: SMART-Seq v4 Ultra Low Input served to prepare low-cell-number fractions.

The material was PBMCs, obtained on the day of the first yellow fever vaccination. The clonotype was recovered from a young man who received the YFV17D yellow fever vaccine. This sequence joins TRBV20-1 and TRBJ1-2, with D perhaps TRBD1 (5 bases). This CDR3 reads CSAIFGGGGYTF. The CDR3 DNA reads TGCAGTGCTATCTTTGGGGGTGGGGGCTACACCTTC.